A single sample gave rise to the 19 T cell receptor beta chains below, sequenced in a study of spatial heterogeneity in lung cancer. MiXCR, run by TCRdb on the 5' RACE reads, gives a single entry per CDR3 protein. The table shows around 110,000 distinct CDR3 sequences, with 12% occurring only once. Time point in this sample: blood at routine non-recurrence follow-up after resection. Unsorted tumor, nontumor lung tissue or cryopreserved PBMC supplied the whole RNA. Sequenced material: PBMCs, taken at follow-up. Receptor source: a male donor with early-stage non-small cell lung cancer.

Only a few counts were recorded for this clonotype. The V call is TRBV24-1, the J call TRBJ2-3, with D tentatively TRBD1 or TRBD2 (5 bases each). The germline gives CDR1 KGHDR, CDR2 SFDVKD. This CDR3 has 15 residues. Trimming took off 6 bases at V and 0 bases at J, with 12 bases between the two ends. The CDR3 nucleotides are TGTGCCACCAGTCGAGAGGGACCTAGCACAGATACGCAGTATTTT. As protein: CATSREGPSTDTQYF.

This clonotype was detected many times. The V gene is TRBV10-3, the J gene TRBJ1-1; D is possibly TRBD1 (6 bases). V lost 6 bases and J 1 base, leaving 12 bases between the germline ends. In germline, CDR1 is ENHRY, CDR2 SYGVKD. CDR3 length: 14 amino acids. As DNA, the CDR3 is TGTGCCATCAGGGCTGGACAGCCGAACACTGAAGCTTTCTTT. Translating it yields CAIRAGQPNTEAFF.

The CDR3 nucleotides read TGCGCCAGCAGCCTTGACAGTCGCAGAAACACAGATACGCAGTATTTT. This codes for CASSLDSRRNTDTQYF. This sequence joins TRBV5-1 and TRBJ2-3; D might be TRBD1 (5 bases). The CDR3 has 16 amino acids. In germline, CDR1 is SGHRS, CDR2 YFSETQ. V was shortened by 4 bases and J by 2 bases, with 17 bases between the two germline ends.

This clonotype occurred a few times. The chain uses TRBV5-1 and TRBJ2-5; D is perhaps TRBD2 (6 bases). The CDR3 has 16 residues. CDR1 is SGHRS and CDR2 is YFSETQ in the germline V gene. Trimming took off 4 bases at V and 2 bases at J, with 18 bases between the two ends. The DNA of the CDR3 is TGCGCCAGCAGCCGCGCGACGGCTAGCGATCAAGAGACCCAGTACTTC. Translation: CASSRATASDQETQYF.

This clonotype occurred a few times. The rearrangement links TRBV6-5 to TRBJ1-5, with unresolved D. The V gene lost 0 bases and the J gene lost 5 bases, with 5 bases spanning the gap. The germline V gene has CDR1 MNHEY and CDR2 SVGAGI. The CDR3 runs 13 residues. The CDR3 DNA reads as TGTGCCAGCAGTTACTCATTGGATCAGCCCCAGCATTTT. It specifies CASSYSLDQPQHF.

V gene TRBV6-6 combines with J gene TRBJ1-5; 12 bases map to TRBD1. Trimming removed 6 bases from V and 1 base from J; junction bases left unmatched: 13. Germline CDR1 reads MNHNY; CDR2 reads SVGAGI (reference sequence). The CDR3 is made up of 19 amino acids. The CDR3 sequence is CASRTNRDRGPSSNQPQHF. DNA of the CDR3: TGTGCCAGCAGGACGAACCGGGACAGGGGGCCGTCGAGCAATCAGCCCCAGCATTTT.

CDR3 loop: CASSGTAQDQPQHF. The CDR3 nucleotides are TGTGCCAGCAGTGGGACCGCACAGGATCAGCCCCAGCATTTT. V and J are TRBV2 and TRBJ1-5, with D tentatively TRBD1 (5 bases). Germline-derived CDR1 and CDR2 are SNHLY and FYNNEI. The CDR3 runs to 14 residues. V lost 4 bases to trimming and J lost 5 bases, with 12 bases between them.

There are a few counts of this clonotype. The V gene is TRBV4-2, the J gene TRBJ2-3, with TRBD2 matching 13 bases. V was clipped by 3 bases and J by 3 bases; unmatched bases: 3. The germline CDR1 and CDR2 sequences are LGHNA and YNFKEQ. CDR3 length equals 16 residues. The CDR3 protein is CASSQELAGGTDTQYF. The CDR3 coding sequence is TGTGCCAGCAGCCAGGAACTAGCGGGGGGGACAGATACGCAGTATTTT.

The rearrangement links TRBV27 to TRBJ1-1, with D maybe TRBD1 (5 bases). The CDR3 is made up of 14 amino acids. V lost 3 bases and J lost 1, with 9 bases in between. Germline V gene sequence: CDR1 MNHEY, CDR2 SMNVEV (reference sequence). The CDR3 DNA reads TGTGCCAGCAGTTTCAGACAGTCGAACACTGAAGCTTTCTTT. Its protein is CASSFRQSNTEAFF.

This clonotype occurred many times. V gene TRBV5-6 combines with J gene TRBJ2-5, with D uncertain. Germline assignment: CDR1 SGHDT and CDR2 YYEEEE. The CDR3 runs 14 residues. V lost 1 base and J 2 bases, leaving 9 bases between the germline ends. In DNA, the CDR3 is TGTGCCAGCAGCTTGCTCGGGTCGCAAGAGACCCAGTACTTC. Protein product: CASSLLGSQETQYF.

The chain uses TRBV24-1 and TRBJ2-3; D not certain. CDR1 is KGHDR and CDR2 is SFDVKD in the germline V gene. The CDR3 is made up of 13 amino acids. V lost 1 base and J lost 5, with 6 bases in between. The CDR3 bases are TGTGCCACCAGTGATTTTTGGGGAGATACGCAGTATTTT. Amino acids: CATSDFWGDTQYF.

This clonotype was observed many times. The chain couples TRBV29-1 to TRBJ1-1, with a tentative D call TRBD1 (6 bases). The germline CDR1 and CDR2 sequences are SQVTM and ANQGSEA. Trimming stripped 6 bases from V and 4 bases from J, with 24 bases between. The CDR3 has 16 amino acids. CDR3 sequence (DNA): TGCAGCGTGGGGTCCCAGGGGCTGAGCGGCGGCACTGAAGCTTTCTTT. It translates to CSVGSQGLSGGTEAFF.

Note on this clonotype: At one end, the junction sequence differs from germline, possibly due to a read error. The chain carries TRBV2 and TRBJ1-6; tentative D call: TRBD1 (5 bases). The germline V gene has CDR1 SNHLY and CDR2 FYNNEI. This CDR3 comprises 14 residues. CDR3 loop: CASRAGSASSPPHF. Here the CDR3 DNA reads TGTGCCAGCAGAGCAGGGTCTGCCTCTTCACCCCCCCACTTT.

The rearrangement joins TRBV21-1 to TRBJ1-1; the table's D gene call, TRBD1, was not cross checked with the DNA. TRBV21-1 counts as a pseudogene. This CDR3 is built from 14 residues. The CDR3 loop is CASSNTTVNTEAFF. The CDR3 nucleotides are TGTGCCAGCAGCAACACGACAGTGAACACTGAAGCTTTCTTT.

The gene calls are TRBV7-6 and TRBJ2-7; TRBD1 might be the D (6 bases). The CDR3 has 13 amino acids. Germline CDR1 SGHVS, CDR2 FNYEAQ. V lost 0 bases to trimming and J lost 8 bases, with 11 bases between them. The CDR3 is CASSLAQGGQQYF. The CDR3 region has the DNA TGTGCCAGCAGCTTAGCGCAAGGGGGTCAGCAGTACTTC.

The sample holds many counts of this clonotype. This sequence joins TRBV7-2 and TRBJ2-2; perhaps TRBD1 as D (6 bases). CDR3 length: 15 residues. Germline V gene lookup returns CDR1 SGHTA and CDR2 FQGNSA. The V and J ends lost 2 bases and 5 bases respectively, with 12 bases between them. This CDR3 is CASSLMGQLTGELFF. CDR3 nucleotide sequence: TGTGCCAGCAGCTTAATGGGACAATTAACCGGGGAGCTGTTTTTT.

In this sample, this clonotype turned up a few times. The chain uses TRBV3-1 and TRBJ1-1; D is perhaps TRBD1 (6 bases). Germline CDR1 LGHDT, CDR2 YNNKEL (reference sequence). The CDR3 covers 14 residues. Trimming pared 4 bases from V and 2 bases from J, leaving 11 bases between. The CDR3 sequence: CASSPGQINTEAFF. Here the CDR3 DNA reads TGTGCCAGCAGCCCTGGACAGATTAACACTGAAGCTTTCTTT.

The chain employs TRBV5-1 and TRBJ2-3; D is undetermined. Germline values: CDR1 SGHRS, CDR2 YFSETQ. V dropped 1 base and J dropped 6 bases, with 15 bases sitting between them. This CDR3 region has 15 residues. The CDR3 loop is CASSLFSTSSDTQYF. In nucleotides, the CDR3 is TGCGCCAGCAGCTTGTTCAGTACATCGAGTGATACGCAGTATTTT. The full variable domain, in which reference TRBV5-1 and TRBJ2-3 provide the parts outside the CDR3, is KAGVTQTPRYLIKTRGQQVTLSCSPISGHRSVSWYQQTPGQGLQFLFEYFSETQRNKGNFPGRFSGRQFSNSRSEMNVSTLELGDSALYLCASSLFSTSSDTQYFGPGTRLTVL.

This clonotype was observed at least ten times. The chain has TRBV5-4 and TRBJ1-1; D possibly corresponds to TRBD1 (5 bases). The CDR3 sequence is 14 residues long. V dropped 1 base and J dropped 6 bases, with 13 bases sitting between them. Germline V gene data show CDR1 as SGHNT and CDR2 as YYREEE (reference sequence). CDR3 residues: CASSLQQGRAEAFF. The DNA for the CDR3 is TGTGCCAGCAGCTTGCAGCAGGGAAGGGCTGAAGCTTTCTTT.